A single sample is the source of the 29 T cell receptor beta chains below, sequenced in a study of shared clonotypes between healthy human individuals. The data were produced by immunoSEQ multiplex PCR, yet TCRdb's version contains in-frame clones alone and is incomplete. The data show approximately 1,000,000 clones, about 72% seen once. Sequencing used memory CD4+ T cells from PBMCs. Subset specified: CD45RA-negative fraction. These receptors were taken from a man younger than 35 in good health. Some clones in this sample may be carry-over from other donors' samples.

V is TRBV5-4 and J is TRBJ2-1; 7 nucleotides agree with TRBD2. This CDR3 contains 15 residues. V lost 1 base, J lost 10 bases, and 11 bases stayed unmatched. Germline V gene lookup returns CDR1 SGHNT and CDR2 YYREEE (reference sequence). The CDR3 protein is CASSLSPVGEGEQFF. DNA of the CDR3: TGTGCCAGCAGCTTGTCTCCCGTAGGGGAGGGGGAGCAGTTCTTC.

This clone was recorded only once. A far larger clone is off by one base, so a read error is likely. The V call is TRBV4-3, the J call TRBJ2-7; D unresolved. CDR3 length equals 14 residues. CDR1 and CDR2 from the germline V gene are LGHNA and YSLEER. The ends were cut back, 6 bases at V and 1 base at J, with 13 bases in the middle. CDR3 region: CASSPTRTSYEQYF. The CDR3 region has the DNA TGCGCCAGCAGTCCGACACGAACTTCCTACGAGCAGTACTTC.

The chain carries TRBV19 and TRBJ1-2; TRBD1 might be the D (6 bases). The CDR3 length is 15 residues. Germline V CDR1 and CDR2: LNHDA, SQIVND (reference sequence). Deletions cut 7 bases from V and 4 bases from J, with 19 bases between. DNA for the CDR3: TGTGCCAGTACCCCCCCGGGGTCAGGGGCCTATGGCTACACCTTC. Its protein is CASTPPGSGAYGYTF. Full variable domain (rest looked up from reference TRBV19 and TRBJ1-2): DGGITQSPKYLFRKEGQNVTLSCEQNLNHDAMYWYRQDPGQGLRLIYYSQIVNDFQKGDIAEGYSVSREKKESFPLTVTSAQKNPTAFYLCASTPPGSGAYGYTFGSGTRLTVV.

The V and J genes are TRBV6-1 and TRBJ2-7; D possibly corresponds to TRBD2 (6 bases). V lost 4 bases to trimming and J lost 7 bases, with 23 bases between them. The CDR3 has 16 amino acids. Germline values: CDR1 MNHNS, CDR2 SASEGT. The chain's CDR3 is CASSGYLFGGAGEQYF. CDR3 in DNA: TGTGCCAGCAGTGGCTACCTTTTCGGGGGAGCGGGTGAGCAGTACTTC.

The chain joins TRBV7-8 to TRBJ2-4, with TRBD2 matching over 8 bases. V was clipped by 5 bases and J by 0 bases; unmatched bases: 9. CDR1 and CDR2 (germline): SGHVS, FQNEAQ. CDR3 length: 17 residues. The CDR3 sequence is CASSGYGRAGAKNIQYF. The CDR3 DNA reads TGTGCCAGCAGCGGTTACGGGAGGGCCGGAGCCAAAAACATTCAGTACTTC.

In regard to this clone: The sample holds other DNA sequences that translate to the same CDR3. The chain employs TRBV9 and TRBJ2-2; D gene uncertain. The CDR3 contains 14 residues. Looked up from germline, CDR1 is SGDLS and CDR2 is YYNGEE. V lost 0 bases and J lost 4, with 7 bases in between. CDR3 DNA: TGTGCCAGCAGCGTAGTAAGTTCCACCGGGGAGCTGTTTTTT. Amino acid sequence: CASSVVSSTGELFF.

The rearrangement joins TRBV7-3 to TRBJ2-5; D is perhaps TRBD1 or TRBD2 (5 bases each). V was shortened by 5 bases and J by 4 bases, with 17 bases between the two germline ends. The CDR3 consists of 15 residues. Germline lookup yields CDR1 SGHTA and CDR2 FQGTGA. CDR3 bases: TGTGCCAGCAGCCCAGGACATCGAGGGTCAGAGACCCAGTACTTC. This gives the protein CASSPGHRGSETQYF.

Concerning this clone: Other DNA sequences from this sample encode an identical CDR3 as well. The chain uses TRBV30 and TRBJ2-3, with a possible D match to TRBD2 (6 bases). Trimming stripped 0 bases from V and 8 bases from J, with 9 bases between. CDR1 GTSNPN and CDR2 SVGIG come from the germline V gene (reference sequence). The CDR3 length is 12 residues. The chain's CDR3 is CAWSVWRGTQYF. As DNA, the CDR3 is TGTGCCTGGAGTGTATGGCGGGGTACGCAGTATTTT.

This clone was seen only once. This chain connects TRBV4-1 to TRBJ1-1; D gene uncertain. The V end was cut by 0 bases, the J end by 4 bases, with 9 bases between. The CDR3 is 14 residues long. Looked up from germline, CDR1 is MGHRA and CDR2 is YSYEKL. CDR3 nucleotides: TGCGCCAGCAGCCAAGATGTGTGGGGCACTGAAGCTTTCTTT. This codes for CASSQDVWGTEAFF.

V and J are TRBV5-1 and TRBJ2-3; the D is unclear. The germline gives CDR1 SGHRS, CDR2 YFSETQ. The CDR3 contains 14 residues. Trimming shortened V by 2 bases and J by 2 bases, and 9 bases separated the two germline ends. The CDR3 loop is CASSFGSITDTQYF. The CDR3 DNA sequence: TGCGCCAGCAGCTTCGGGTCGATCACAGATACGCAGTATTTT. The full variable domain, its missing parts supplied by reference TRBV5-1 and TRBJ2-3, is KAGVTQTPRYLIKTRGQQVTLSCSPISGHRSVSWYQQTPGQGLQFLFEYFSETQRNKGNFPGRFSGRQFSNSRSEMNVSTLELGDSALYLCASSFGSITDTQYFGPGTRLTVL.

The J gene is TRBJ2-7, the V gene TRBV2; 7 nucleotides align to TRBD2. The germline V gene has CDR1 SNHLY and CDR2 FYNNEI. After removal of 9 bases from V and 4 bases from J, the junction contained 12 bases not matched to a gene. The length of the CDR3 is 14 residues. DNA of the CDR3: TGTGCCAGGGTTCGGGACTACCAAGAATACGAGCAGTACTTC. It codes for CARVRDYQEYEQYF.

In this sample, this clone turned up once. V gene TRBV12-5 combines with J gene TRBJ2-1, with TRBD2 matching 8 bases. V was pared by 5 bases and J by 4 bases, with 7 bases of the junction left unmatched. The CDR3 has 15 residues. CDR1 and CDR2 from the germline V gene are LGHNT and FRNRAP. CDR3 nucleotide sequence: TGTGCTAGTGGTCGGGGACTAGGCGGGTACAATGAGCAGTTCTTC. Its translation is CASGRGLGGYNEQFF.

The CDR3 DNA is TGTGCCAGCAGTGAGAGAGGCAGGGCGGCTGAAGCTTTCTTT. This sequence encodes CASSERGRAAEAFF. The chain joins TRBV25-1 to TRBJ1-1; D is perhaps TRBD1 (5 bases). The V end was cut by 3 bases, the J end by 6 bases, with 14 bases between. Germline V gene lookup returns CDR1 MGHDK and CDR2 SYGVNS. This CDR3 spans 14 amino acids.

The chain couples TRBV28 to TRBJ2-4; perhaps TRBD1 as D (5 bases). The germline gives CDR1 MDHEN, CDR2 SYDVKM. This CDR3 region has 15 residues. V lost 2 bases to trimming and J lost 13 bases, with 21 bases between them. The CDR3 spells CASSLSRVSTVVQYF. The CDR3 DNA sequence: TGTGCCAGCAGTTTAAGTCGGGTTTCGACAGTCGTCCAGTACTTC.

The chain combines TRBV5-6 with TRBJ1-4; D not resolved. Per the germline V gene, CDR1 is SGHDT and CDR2 is YYEEEE. The CDR3 has 14 residues. The ends were cut back, 4 bases at V and 4 bases at J, with 11 bases in the middle. For the CDR3, the DNA is TGTGCCAGCAGCCGGCCCGGTATTAATGAAAAACTGTTTTTT. It is translated as CASSRPGINEKLFF.

V gene TRBV19 combines with J gene TRBJ1-1; TRBD1 is a possible D gene (6 bases). CDR3 size: 14 residues. Germline assignment: CDR1 LNHDA and CDR2 SQIVND (reference sequence). The V gene lost 3 bases and the J gene lost 5 bases, with 13 bases spanning the gap. CDR3: CASSIWRGWTEAFF. In DNA form, the CDR3 reads TGTGCCAGTAGTATTTGGAGGGGGTGGACTGAAGCTTTCTTT.

The V call is TRBV19, the J call TRBJ2-3; TRBD2 aligns across 11 bases. This CDR3 comprises 14 residues. Germline CDR1 LNHDA, CDR2 SQIVND (reference sequence). The ends lost 10 bases at V and 0 bases at J; junction bases unmatched: 3. The CDR3 reads CATRTSGSTDTQYF. CDR3 sequence (DNA): TGTGCCACACGGACTAGCGGGAGCACAGATACGCAGTATTTT. The variable domain in full, completed from reference TRBV19 and TRBJ2-3, reads DGGITQSPKYLFRKEGQNVTLSCEQNLNHDAMYWYRQDPGQGLRLIYYSQIVNDFQKGDIAEGYSVSREKKESFPLTVTSAQKNPTAFYLCATRTSGSTDTQYFGPGTRLTVL.

The chain couples TRBV11-2 to TRBJ2-6; D gene ambiguous. Germline CDR1 and CDR2: SGHAT and FQNNGV. V shed 5 bases and J shed 1 base, with 21 bases lying between them. This CDR3 is built from 19 residues. CDR3 in DNA: TGTGCCAGCAGCGTTAGGTTGGCGGCTCCCTTTTCTGGGGCCAACGTCCTGACTTTC. It yields the protein CASSVRLAAPFSGANVLTF. The whole variable domain, filled in from reference TRBV11-2 and TRBJ2-6, reads EAGVAQSPRYKIIEKRQSVAFWCNPISGHATLYWYQQILGQGPKLLIQFQNNGVVDDSQLPKDRFSAERLKGVDSTLKIQPAKLEDSAVYLCASSVRLAAPFSGANVLTFGAGSRLTVL.

The rearrangement joins TRBV28 to TRBJ2-1; TRBD1 matches 9 bases. Germline V gene sequence: CDR1 MDHEN, CDR2 SYDVKM. The J segment lost 10 bases and the V segment lost 6 bases, leaving 22 bases of the junction unmatched. The CDR3 covers 18 residues. CDR3 bases: TGTGCCAGCAGCCTAACAGGGGGCGCTTGGGCGGGACAGGGAGAGCAGTTCTTC. It yields the protein CASSLTGGAWAGQGEQFF.

A remark on this clone: At the DNA level, this CDR3 is encoded by other sequences in the same sample as well. CDR3 region: CASSQGPNQPQHF. CDR3 nucleotide sequence: TGTGCCAGCAGCCAAGGTCCGAACCAGCCCCAGCATTTT. The chain carries TRBV4-2 and TRBJ1-5, with D unclear. The germline V and J ends were trimmed by 1 base and 7 bases, with 8 bases remaining between them. The CDR3 consists of 13 residues. The germline V gene has CDR1 LGHNA and CDR2 YNFKEQ.

The chain employs TRBV5-8 and TRBJ2-1, with D maybe TRBD1 (6 bases). Trimming stripped 0 bases from V and 4 bases from J, with 11 bases between. CDR3 size: 15 residues. CDR1 SGHTS and CDR2 YDEGEE come from the germline V gene. CDR3 sequence (DNA): TGTGCCAGCAGCTTGGATGGGGGCTTTTACAATGAGCAGTTCTTC. Protein product: CASSLDGGFYNEQFF. Filled out from reference TRBV5-8 and TRBJ2-1, the complete variable domain reads EAGVTQSPTHLIKTRGQQATLRCSPISGHTSVYWYQQALGLGLQFLLWYDEGEERNRGNFPPRFSGRQFPNYSSELNVNALELEDSALYLCASSLDGGFYNEQFFGPGTRLTVL.

CDR3 loop: CASSLRWAGGYNEQFF. CDR3 DNA: TGTGCCAGCAGCCTCCGGTGGGCAGGCGGGTACAATGAGCAGTTCTTC. This chain uses TRBV9 with TRBJ2-1; a possible D gene is TRBD2 (5 bases). In germline, CDR1 is SGDLS, CDR2 YYNGEE. V lost 4 bases, J lost 4 bases, and 18 bases lay in between. The CDR3 loop spans 16 amino acids.

The chain recombines TRBV29-1 with TRBJ2-7; D gene unclear. CDR3 length: 14 amino acids. The germline V gene encodes CDR1 SQVTM and CDR2 ANQGSEA. The V end lost 6 bases, the J end lost 0 bases, and 15 bases lay between the germline ends. CDR3 protein: CSVRKTQSSYEQYF. In DNA form, the CDR3 reads TGCAGCGTCCGAAAAACACAGAGCTCCTACGAGCAGTACTTC.

The J gene is TRBJ1-3, the V gene TRBV7-2; D is unresolved. Judging by the DNA end, TRBJ2-2 fits better; the J call may be wrong. The CDR3 extends over 14 amino acids. Germline lookup yields CDR1 SGHTA and CDR2 FQGNSA. The CDR3 sequence: CASSSGSYTGELFF. The CDR3, as DNA: TGTGCCAGCAGCTCGGGCAGTTACACCGGGGAGCTGTTTTTT.

This clone was detected ten times or more. The rearrangement uses TRBV27 and TRBJ2-7, with 10 bases that match TRBD2. The V gene end was trimmed by 2 bases and the J gene end by 2 bases; junction bases not matched to a gene: 3. Germline CDR1 MNHEY, CDR2 SMNVEV (reference sequence). This CDR3 has 15 residues. The CDR3 DNA is TGTGCCAGCAGTTTACCTAGCGGGGGACCCTACGAGCAGTACTTC. Residues: CASSLPSGGPYEQYF.

The chain has TRBV6-5 and TRBJ1-3, with no clear D. The ends were cut back, 0 bases at V and 5 bases at J, with 11 bases in the middle. The CDR3 extends over 15 amino acids. Germline assignment: CDR1 MNHEY and CDR2 SVGAGI. The CDR3 spells CASSYSSGNRNTIYF. Written as DNA, the CDR3 is TGTGCCAGCAGTTACTCCTCGGGGAACCGAAACACCATATATTTT.

Comments on this clone: Other DNA sequences in the sample encode the same CDR3. The chain joins TRBV2 to TRBJ2-1; D might be TRBD1 or TRBD2, each matching 5 bases. CDR1 SNHLY and CDR2 FYNNEI come from the germline V gene. Deletions cut 8 bases from V and 0 bases from J, with 11 bases between. The CDR3 has 14 residues. The CDR3 region is CASRGRSSYNEQFF. The DNA of the CDR3 is TGTGCCAGCCGGGGCCGTAGCTCCTACAATGAGCAGTTCTTC.

The chain links TRBV5-4 to TRBJ2-7, with 15 bases aligning to TRBD2. The trim removed 4 bases at V and 2 bases at J, leaving 4 bases unmatched. There are 16 residues in the CDR3. Germline CDR1 SGHNT, CDR2 YYREEE (reference sequence). The CDR3 here is CASSRGLAGGAYEQYF. In DNA form, the CDR3 reads TGTGCCAGCAGCCGGGGACTAGCGGGGGGTGCCTACGAGCAGTACTTC.

The chain employs TRBV19 and TRBJ1-1, with a possible D match to TRBD1 (6 bases). Germline CDR1 LNHDA, CDR2 SQIVND (reference sequence). V lost 0 bases and J lost 1, with 9 bases in between. The CDR3 sequence is 15 residues long. The CDR3 region is CASSIDRGRNTEAFF. The CDR3 region has the DNA TGTGCCAGTAGTATAGACAGGGGTAGGAACACTGAAGCTTTCTTT. The full variable domain, in which reference TRBV19 and TRBJ1-1 provide the parts outside the CDR3, is DGGITQSPKYLFRKEGQNVTLSCEQNLNHDAMYWYRQDPGQGLRLIYYSQIVNDFQKGDIAEGYSVSREKKESFPLTVTSAQKNPTAFYLCASSIDRGRNTEAFFGQGTRLTVV.